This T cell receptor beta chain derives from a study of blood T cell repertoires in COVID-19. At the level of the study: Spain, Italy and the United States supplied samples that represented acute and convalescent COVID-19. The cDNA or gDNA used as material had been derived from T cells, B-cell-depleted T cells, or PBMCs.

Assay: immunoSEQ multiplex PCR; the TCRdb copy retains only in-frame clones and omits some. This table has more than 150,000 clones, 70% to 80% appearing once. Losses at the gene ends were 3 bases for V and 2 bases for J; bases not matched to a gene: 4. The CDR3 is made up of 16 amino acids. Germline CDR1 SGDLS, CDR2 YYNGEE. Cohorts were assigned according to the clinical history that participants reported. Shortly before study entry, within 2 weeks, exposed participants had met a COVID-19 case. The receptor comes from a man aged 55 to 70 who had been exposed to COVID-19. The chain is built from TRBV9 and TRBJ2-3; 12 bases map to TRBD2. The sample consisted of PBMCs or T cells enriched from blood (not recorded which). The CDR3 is CASSGGTSGLTDTQYF. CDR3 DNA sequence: TGTGCCAGCAGCGGAGGGACTAGCGGGCTCACAGATACGCAGTATTTT.